This TCR beta chain was sequenced for a study of shared clonotypes between healthy human individuals (dated by TCRdb to about 2020). About the investigation overall: The cohort included three men and a couple of women between 18 and 49 years of age. For each donor, three plates each were used for CD4 naive and CD4 memory, two plates were used for CD8 naive, and one plate was used for CD8 memory. To estimate repertoire size and how much clonotype sharing occurs between individuals, the study deeply sequenced the blood TCR repertoires of several healthy adults. Libraries were prepared and TCR repertoires were sequenced by different laboratories using diverse techniques, in order to increase sequencing depth and limit assay-specific biases. Per donor, leukapheresis produced somewhere between about 0.9 and 9.5 billion PBMCs.

For the CD8 naive samples, CD45RO-negative cells were positively selected for CCR7, yielding a CD45RA+CCR7+ population from which TemRA cells were excluded. Healthy HIV-negative adults with no recently reported acute infections or vaccinations were included as donors. Every donor was a Caucasian adult residing in Nashville, Tennessee, USA. After blood collection by leukapheresis, PBMCs were isolated using Ficoll-Histopaque density gradient centrifugation and then cryopreserved in the vapor phase of liquid nitrogen. Purity and quantity of every magnetically sorted T cell population were checked by analytical flow cytometry. Genomic DNA was isolated from every sorted fraction and measured by UV absorbance on a Nanodrop 2000c. The full study reports these points: Pairwise subsampling indicated that sequencing depth was expected to affect the degree of clonotype sharing among donors. Sampling was limited to blood, and TCR repertoires in tissue likely differ from TCR repertoires in blood. Incomplete sequencing was indicated by rarefaction of sorted-subset datasets, despite the large sequencing depth. Naive subsets generally had larger estimated clonotype richness than memory subsets did. Sharing across a few donors was observed for approximately 5% of naive CD4, over 3% of naive CD8, 2% to 2.5% of memory CD4, and over 0.3% of memory CD8 clonotypes. The small number of donors limited the genetic and exposure-history diversity represented. Compared with non-shared clonotypes, the clonotypes found in all four sorted-subset donors had higher generation probabilities.

TCR CDR3 regions were amplified from genomic DNA by multiplex PCR using the deep immunoSEQ assay. Extracted genomic DNA from each cell subset was spread evenly across all wells of several immunoSEQ 96-well plates, with each plate serving as a replicate. Each replicate PCR for sorted subsets received about 180 ng genomic DNA, equal to 30,000 or so T cell genomes. The purified libraries were quantified using a Qubit 3.0 fluorometer, sized with a Bioanalyzer 2100, and then quantified again using the KAPA Library Quantification kit. Each immunoSEQ 96-well plate was sequenced on its own single-read 150-cycle Illumina NextSeq 550 flow cell. As for the authors' bioinformatics: Because only junctional sequences without quality scores were contained in the immunoSEQ output, filtering matching that applied to full-length reads could not be performed. Sequences were annotated with PyIR, a Python wrapper for IgBLAST v1.9, using IMGT germline references to assign V/J genes and CDR3. Reads were removed for weak V/J assignments (E-value above 1e-6), missing CDR3, stop codons, out-of-frame junctions, or ambiguous translated residues. V3J clonotypes were defined as sequences sharing the same inferred V gene, J gene, and CDR3 amino acid sequence. Percentage overlap between repertoires was calculated by dividing the number of shared unique clonotypes by the size of the smaller repertoire. Repertoire richness was assessed with RTK rarefaction, the Chao1 estimator, and Recon v2.1 estimates of unobserved clonotypes. Generation probabilities for all TCRbeta clonotypes obtained by the gDNA method from a handful of donors were computed using OLGA. TCRdb took over this immuneACCESS table, retaining in-frame rearrangements with V and J assigned. Such tables are incomplete; in checked studies, under half of the missing clones stem from an unresolved V gene, and the remainder is unexplained. The V and J calls and clone size were taken over from that table, and D and trimming were inferred from the DNA. The sample data list fewer than 800,000 clones, and just over 90% of these were observed just once. 24% of the sample rests with the top ten.

In regard to this clone: The clone's antigen remains unknown. No much larger clonotype is one base removed from it; base qualities were not supplied.

CDR1 and CDR2 were assigned from the germline V gene as MDHEN and SYDVKM. Including the terminal cysteine and phenylalanine, the CDR3 comprises 15 residues. Only the CDR3 part of the read is kept: 45 bases, read in frame from the first base. The germline V end is reduced by 2 bases and the J end by 5 bases; junction bases left unmatched: 7. This receptor was taken from a man aged 25 to 40 in good health. The chain links TRBV28 with TRBJ1-1, and 8 junctional nucleotides match TRBD1. Specimen: naive CD8+ T cells sorted from blood. The cell subset or site tag for this specimen amounts to: CD45RA+CCR7+. CDR3 reads: CASSLTSGGETEAFF. The DNA is as follows: TGTGCCAGCAGTTTAACTTCAGGGGGCGAGACTGAAGCTTTCTTT.